The sequence of this T cell receptor beta chain was determined in a study of OX40 agonist ivuxolimab in advanced cancers. General study findings and limits: CD4+ and CD8+ blood T cells expanded clonally by week 6 at 0.1 to 3.0 mg/kg.

The germline CDR1 and CDR2 sequences are SGHRS and YFSETQ. Losses at the gene ends were 2 bases for V and 4 bases for J; bases not matched to a gene: 7. This CDR3 is 15 amino acids long. Notes on this clone: Its cognate antigen is unknown.

Produced via immunoSEQ multiplex PCR; TCRdb's table is partial and in-frame only. Here the sample spans about 150,000 clones, around nine tenths being singletons. The TCR comes from an adult with an advanced solid tumor such as melanoma, head and neck, liver or kidney cancer. The chain recombines TRBV5-1 with TRBJ1-1; TRBD1 agrees at 8 bases. The sample was CD4+ or CD8+ T cells sorted from blood, taken in a trial of the OX40 agonist ivuxolimab. CDR3 DNA: TGCGCCAGCAGCTTACCCCAGGGGGCGAGCACTGAAGCTTTCTTT. Its protein is CASSLPQGASTEAFF.